The 27 T cell receptor beta chains given below trace back to one sample, sequenced in a study of beta chain features in type 1 diabetes. Their target antigens are unknown. General study results and limits: The study found moderately but significantly shorter TCRB CDR3s in all four CD4+ subsets of Type 1 diabetes patients.

Of the isolated RNA, all was reverse transcribed, and so the sequenced material was expressed TCRB transcripts. Produced via immunoSEQ multiplex PCR; TCRdb's table is partial and in-frame only. The table shows some 350,000 clones, with 13% occurring only once. The sequencing input was naive CD4+ T cells from blood. These receptors all come from a young woman with type 1 diabetes.

This clone was seen a few times. The V and J genes are TRBV9 and TRBJ2-3; TRBD1 aligns across 8 bases. The germline gives CDR1 SGDLS, CDR2 YYNGEE. With V trimmed by 3 bases and J by 4 bases, 1 base remained unmatched. The CDR3 runs to 13 residues. Written as DNA, the CDR3 is TGTGCCAGCAGCGAGACAGGGGCAGATACGCAGTATTTT. It encodes CASSETGADTQYF.

This clone came up a few times. The chain couples TRBV5-4 to TRBJ1-2; the D is unclear. V was pared by 0 bases and J by 4 bases, with 13 bases between. CDR3 length: 15 residues. The germline gives CDR1 SGHNT, CDR2 YYREEE (reference sequence). The CDR3 loop reads CASSLDNTDLYGYTF. The CDR3 DNA is TGTGCCAGCAGCTTGGATAACACCGATCTCTATGGCTACACCTTC.

The chain couples TRBV6-5 to TRBJ2-1; 7 bases line up with TRBD1. Germline CDR1 and CDR2: MNHEY and SVGAGI. The V and J ends lost 2 bases and 4 bases, in that order; junction bases with no gene match: 8. CDR3 length: 16 amino acids. The CDR3 region is CASSYGKGASYNEQFF. The DNA of the CDR3 is TGTGCCAGCAGTTACGGAAAGGGGGCCTCTTACAATGAGCAGTTCTTC.

This clone appeared a few times. J is TRBJ2-4 and V is TRBV2, with 7 positions matching TRBD2. V trimming: 4 bases; J trimming: 9 bases; junction bases outside the gene matches: 15. CDR3 length equals 16 residues. Germline assignment: CDR1 SNHLY and CDR2 FYNNEI. CDR3 loop: CASSALLMGGPLIQYF. In nucleotides, the CDR3 is TGTGCCAGCAGTGCCCTTTTGATGGGAGGGCCACTCATTCAGTACTTC.

This clone was detected a few times. The chain couples TRBV11-2 to TRBJ2-1; TRBD2 aligns across 8 bases. The junction had 5 bases not matched to a gene; V was cut back by 4 bases and J by 9 bases. CDR1 and CDR2 (germline): SGHAT, FQNNGV. The CDR3 has 13 amino acids. CDR3 region: CASSSGLVGEQFF. Written as DNA, the CDR3 is TGTGCCAGCAGCTCGGGACTAGTCGGTGAGCAGTTCTTC.

The rearrangement links TRBV27 to TRBJ2-5; 9 nucleotides align to TRBD2. Trimming at V came to 5 bases and at J to 4 bases, leaving 11 bases not matched to a gene. Germline assignment: CDR1 MNHEY and CDR2 SMNVEV (reference sequence). The CDR3 contains 16 residues. CDR3 region: CASSPRVSGRGETQYF. In DNA, the CDR3 is TGTGCCAGCAGTCCCCGGGTTAGCGGGAGAGGAGAGACCCAGTACTTC.

This chain joins TRBV28 and TRBJ2-3, with D uncertain. The CDR3 is 12 amino acids. CDR1 and CDR2 from the germline V gene are MDHEN and SYDVKM. V lost 7 bases and J lost 2, with 7 bases in between. The CDR3 region has the DNA TGTGCCAGCAAACAGCTCACAGATACGCAGTATTTT. It yields the protein CASKQLTDTQYF. The whole variable domain, filled in from reference TRBV28 and TRBJ2-3, reads DVKVTQSSRYLVKRTGEKVFLECVQDMDHENMFWYRQDPGLGLRLIYFSYDVKMKEKGDIPEGYSVSREKKERFSLILESASTNQTSMYLCASKQLTDTQYFGPGTRLTVL.

V is TRBV6-5 and J is TRBJ2-2; maybe TRBD2 (5 bases). Germline V gene data show CDR1 as MNHEY and CDR2 as SVGAGI. V shed 2 bases and J shed 6 bases, with 10 bases lying between them. The CDR3 loop spans 14 amino acids. CDR3 sequence: CASSYTGGPGELFF. The CDR3 bases are TGTGCCAGCAGTTACACCGGCGGGCCCGGGGAGCTGTTTTTT.

The chain is built from TRBV7-2 and TRBJ1-1; 9 bases are a match to TRBD1. J was trimmed by 4 bases and V by 6 bases; bases with no gene match: 6. CDR3 length: 14 residues. Germline V gene lookup returns CDR1 SGHTA and CDR2 FQGNSA. CDR3 region: CASRGTGMVTEAFF. In DNA, the CDR3 is TGTGCCAGCAGGGGGACAGGGATGGTCACTGAAGCTTTCTTT.

The chain carries TRBV6-5 and TRBJ1-1; D is uncertain. The CDR3 contains 12 residues. The V end lost 6 bases, the J end lost 6 bases, and 11 bases lay between the germline ends. From germline, CDR1 is MNHEY and CDR2 SVGAGI. The CDR3 here is CASSNTPAEAFF. DNA of the CDR3: TGTGCCAGCAGCAACACACCTGCTGAAGCTTTCTTT.

This chain uses TRBV5-1 with TRBJ2-3; 7 positions agree with TRBD2. J lost 0 bases, V lost 3 bases, and 19 bases had no gene match. This CDR3 contains 20 residues. Germline CDR1 is SGHRS and CDR2 is YFSETQ. The CDR3 loop reads CASSYFPSGGSLSSTDTQYF. Written as DNA, the CDR3 is TGCGCCAGCAGCTATTTCCCCTCTGGCGGGAGCCTTTCTAGCACAGATACGCAGTATTTT.

V is TRBV19 and J is TRBJ2-3, with a possible D match to TRBD2 (5 bases). Per the germline V gene, CDR1 is LNHDA and CDR2 is SQIVND (reference sequence). V was shortened by 3 bases and J by 3 bases, with 7 bases between the two germline ends. The CDR3 has 13 residues. CDR3 amino acids: CASSIRRTDTQYF. The DNA of the CDR3 is TGTGCCAGTAGTATTAGGAGGACAGATACGCAGTATTTT.

This clone appeared a few times. This rearrangement joins TRBV7-9 to TRBJ2-7, with 7 bases lining up with TRBD1. This CDR3 is built from 13 residues. With V trimmed by 5 bases and J by 5 bases, 6 bases remained unmatched. In germline, CDR1 is SEHNR, CDR2 FQNEAQ (reference sequence). The CDR3 DNA is TGTGCCAGCAGCAAAAGACAGGGCCACGAGCAGTACTTC. Translating gives CASSKRQGHEQYF.

This clone has just a few counts. The rearrangement links TRBV5-1 to TRBJ2-1, with 13 positions matching TRBD2. V gave up 7 bases and J gave up 10 bases; unmatched junction bases: 11. From germline, CDR1 is SGHRS and CDR2 YFSETQ. This CDR3 is built from 15 residues. CDR3 nucleotides: TGCGCCAGCCGACTCGGACTAGCGGGAGTAGGAGAGCAGTTCTTC. Translating it yields CASRLGLAGVGEQFF.

J is TRBJ2-7 and V is TRBV18, with D possibly being TRBD2 (7 bases). Trimming cost V 1 base and J 0 bases, with 13 bases left between them. CDR1 KGHSH and CDR2 LQKENI come from the germline V gene. The CDR3 consists of 16 residues. CDR3 bases: TGTGCCAGCTCACCACAGGGGGGGAGCAACTCCTACGAGCAGTACTTC. This gives the protein CASSPQGGSNSYEQYF.

J is TRBJ2-7 and V is TRBV30; D is perhaps TRBD2 (6 bases). The ends were cut back, 5 bases at V and 4 bases at J, with 18 bases in the middle. The germline V gene encodes CDR1 GTSNPN and CDR2 SVGIG (reference sequence). There are 14 residues in the CDR3. Here the CDR3 reads CAWGTGLPPYEQYV. For the CDR3, the DNA is TGTGCCTGGGGAACTGGACTACCACCGTACGAGCAGTACGTC.

V is TRBV4-1 and J is TRBJ1-5, with D perhaps TRBD1 (5 bases). Trimming left V 0 bases short and J 0 bases short, with 21 bases between. The CDR3 has 20 residues. Germline CDR1 and CDR2: MGHRA and YSYEKL. The CDR3 sequence is CASSQDAGQGFRYSNQPQHF. Written as DNA, the CDR3 is TGCGCCAGCAGCCAAGATGCAGGTCAGGGCTTCCGCTATAGCAATCAGCCCCAGCATTTT.

Only a few counts were recorded for this clone. J is TRBJ2-3 and V is TRBV5-6; the match to TRBD2 covers 7 bases. The germline gives CDR1 SGHDT, CDR2 YYEEEE. This CDR3 contains 15 residues. With 3 bases clipped from V and 6 bases from J, the junction kept 10 bases outside the gene matches. In DNA, the CDR3 is TGTGCCAGCAGCTCGTGGTCCATTAGCGGGGATACGCAGTATTTT. It codes for CASSSWSISGDTQYF.

The J gene is TRBJ2-2, the V gene TRBV5-1; no firm D call. V shed 3 bases and J shed 1 base, with 13 bases lying between them. Germline-derived CDR1 and CDR2 are SGHRS and YFSETQ. CDR3 size: 16 residues. The CDR3 DNA follows: TGCGCCAGCAGCTCGCGACTTATGGGGAACACCGGGGAGCTGTTTTTT. This codes for CASSSRLMGNTGELFF.

This clone was seen more than once but under ten times. The chain employs TRBV19 and TRBJ2-2; 8 bases fit TRBD1. The V and J ends lost 6 bases and 3 bases, in that order; junction bases with no gene match: 6. Germline V lookup: CDR1 LNHDA, CDR2 SQIVND (reference sequence). This CDR3 region has 15 residues. The CDR3 reads CASRPDRGYTGELFF. The CDR3 nucleotides read TGTGCCAGTAGACCAGACAGGGGATACACCGGGGAGCTGTTTTTT. Full variable domain (missing parts from reference TRBV19 and TRBJ2-2): DGGITQSPKYLFRKEGQNVTLSCEQNLNHDAMYWYRQDPGQGLRLIYYSQIVNDFQKGDIAEGYSVSREKKESFPLTVTSAQKNPTAFYLCASRPDRGYTGELFFGEGSRLTVL.

This clone was observed a handful of times. The chain recombines TRBV25-1 with TRBJ1-5; D is undetermined. The V gene lost 2 bases and the J gene lost 2 bases, with 4 bases spanning the gap. The CDR3 spans 13 residues. Germline V gene lookup returns CDR1 MGHDK and CDR2 SYGVNS. CDR3 region: CASSEPGNQPQHF. CDR3 in DNA: TGTGCCAGCAGTGAACCCGGCAATCAGCCCCAGCATTTT.

For this clone: The junction departs from germline at one end; a sequencing error may be responsible. This chain links TRBV5-1 with TRBJ2-1; 8 nucleotides agree with TRBD2. Germline V gene lookup returns CDR1 SGHRS and CDR2 YFSETQ. The CDR3 is 15 amino acids. Here the CDR3 DNA reads TGCGCCAGCTGCTTCGGTACTAGCGGATACAATGAGCAGTTCTTC. Translating gives CASCFGTSGYNEQFF.

The table lists this clone with a few counts. V and J are TRBV18 and TRBJ2-7; D is perhaps TRBD1 (5 bases). This CDR3 has 11 amino acids. V was shortened by 4 bases and J by 7 bases, with 8 bases between the two germline ends. The germline CDR1 and CDR2 sequences are KGHSH and LQKENI. For the CDR3, the DNA is TGTGCCAGCTCACAGGGGAATGAGCAGTACTTC. It specifies CASSQGNEQYF.

This clone has just a few counts. The chain employs TRBV6-5 and TRBJ2-7, with 8 bases lining up with TRBD1. CDR3 length: 15 residues. The germline gives CDR1 MNHEY, CDR2 SVGAGI. J was trimmed by 3 bases and V by 5 bases; bases with no gene match: 9. CDR3 protein: CASSRTGSGLYEQYV. The CDR3 DNA follows: TGTGCCAGCAGTCGGACAGGGTCCGGCCTCTACGAGCAGTACGTC.

The V call is TRBV18, the J call TRBJ2-5; possible D gene TRBD2, 6 bases. CDR3 length: 14 residues. The germline V gene encodes CDR1 KGHSH and CDR2 LQKENI. V was trimmed by 1 base and J by 4 bases, leaving 10 bases between them. CDR3 region: CASSPQTSPETQYF. CDR3 nucleotide sequence: TGTGCCAGCTCACCACAAACTAGCCCAGAGACCCAGTACTTC.

This clone showed up just a few times. The V call is TRBV30, the J call TRBJ2-7, with TRBD2 matching 13 bases. The CDR3 is made up of 14 amino acids. Per germline, CDR1 GTSNPN and CDR2 SVGIG (reference sequence). V lost 1 base to trimming and J lost 3 bases; unmatched junction nucleotides: 0. The CDR3: CAWSGLAGGYEQYF. Written as DNA, the CDR3 is TGTGCCTGGAGTGGACTAGCGGGGGGCTACGAGCAGTACTTC.

V and J are TRBV27 and TRBJ2-5; 8 nucleotides agree with TRBD1. From germline, CDR1 is MNHEY and CDR2 SMNVEV (reference sequence). Unmatched junction bases numbered 6, after V lost 5 bases and J lost 4 bases. The CDR3 runs 14 residues. The CDR3 sequence: CASSAVQGGETQYF. The CDR3 DNA follows: TGTGCCAGCAGTGCGGTACAGGGGGGAGAGACCCAGTACTTC.